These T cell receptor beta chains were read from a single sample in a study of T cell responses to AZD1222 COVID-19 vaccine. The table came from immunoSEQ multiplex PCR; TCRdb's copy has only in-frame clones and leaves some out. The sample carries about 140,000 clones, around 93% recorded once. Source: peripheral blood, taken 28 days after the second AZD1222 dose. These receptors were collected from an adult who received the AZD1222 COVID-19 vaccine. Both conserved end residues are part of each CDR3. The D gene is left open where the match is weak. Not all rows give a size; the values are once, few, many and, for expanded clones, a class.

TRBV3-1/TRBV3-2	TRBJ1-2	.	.	CASSQADYGYTF	TGTGCCAGCAGCCAAGCGGATTATGGCTACACCTTC
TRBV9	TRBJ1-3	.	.	CASSSSGHLSGNTIYF	TGTGCCAGCAGCTCCTCTGGACACCTCTCTGGAAACACCATATATTTT
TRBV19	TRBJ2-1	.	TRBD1	CASGQGAYNEQFF	TGTGCCAGTGGACAGGGGGCTTACAATGAGCAGTTCTTC
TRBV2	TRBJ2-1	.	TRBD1	CASLSRDRGSNEQFF	TGTGCCAGCTTGTCCCGGGACAGGGGGAGCAATGAGCAGTTCTTC
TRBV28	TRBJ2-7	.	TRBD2	CASSSPGLALSYEQYF	TGTGCCAGCAGTTCGCCGGGACTAGCGCTCTCCTACGAGCAGTACTTC
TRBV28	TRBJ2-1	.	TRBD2	CASTSGRVDEQFF	TGTGCCAGTACTAGCGGGAGGGTCGATGAGCAGTTCTTC
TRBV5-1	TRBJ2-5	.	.	CASSLSTNQETQYF	TGCGCCAGCAGCTTGAGTACCAACCAAGAGACCCAGTACTTC
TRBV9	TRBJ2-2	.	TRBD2	CASGILAGGKNTGELFF	TGTGCCAGCGGAATTCTAGCGGGAGGGAAGAACACCGGGGAGCTGTTTTTT
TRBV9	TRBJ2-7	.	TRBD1	CASSVTGGSSYEQYF	TGTGCCAGCAGCGTCACAGGGGGGAGCTCCTACGAGCAGTACTTC
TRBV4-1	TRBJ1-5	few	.	CASSQSRGPRSEPQHF	TGCGCCAGCAGCCAGAGTCGGGGTCCCAGGAGCGAGCCCCAGCATTTT
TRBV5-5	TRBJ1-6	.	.	CASSLGTDNYNSPLHF	TGTGCCAGCAGCTTGGGCACAGATAATTATAATTCACCCCTCCACTTT
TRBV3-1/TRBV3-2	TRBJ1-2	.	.	CASSLREGYTF	TGTGCCAGCAGCCTCAGGGAGGGCTACACCTTC
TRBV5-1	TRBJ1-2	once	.	CASSLSSRYGYTF	TGCGCCAGCAGCTTGTCCTCAAGGTATGGCTACACCTTC
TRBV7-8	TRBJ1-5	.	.	CASSLDPSSNQPQHF	TGTGCCAGCAGCTTAGACCCTAGCAGCAATCAGCCCCAGCATTTT
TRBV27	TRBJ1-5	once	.	CASSSTGFGNQPQHF	TGTGCCAGCAGTTCCACAGGGTTCGGCAATCAGCCCCAGCATTTT
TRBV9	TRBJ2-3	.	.	CASSVEWGIDTQYF	TGTGCCAGCAGCGTAGAATGGGGAATAGATACGCAGTATTTT
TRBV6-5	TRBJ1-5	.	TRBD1	CASRGPGQGGQPQHF	TGTGCCAGCAGGGGACCGGGACAGGGCGGTCAGCCCCAGCATTTT
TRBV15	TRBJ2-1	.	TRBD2	CATSKGTRGSYNEQFF	TGTGCCACCAGCAAGGGGACTAGGGGGTCCTACAATGAGCAGTTCTTC
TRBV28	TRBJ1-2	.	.	CASLPGGTPGGGYTF	TGTGCCAGCCTCCCCGGAGGAACCCCTGGGGGTGGCTACACCTTC
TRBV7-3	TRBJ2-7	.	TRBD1	CASSRDSSYEQYF	TGTGCCAGCAGTCGGGACAGCTCCTACGAGCAGTACTTC
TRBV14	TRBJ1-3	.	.	CASSQLRSGNTIYF	TGTGCCAGCAGCCAGTTACGATCCGGAAACACCATATATTTT
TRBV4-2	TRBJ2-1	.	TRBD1	CASSHLDRDRNNEQFF	TGTGCCAGCAGCCACCTAGACAGGGACAGAAACAATGAGCAGTTCTTC
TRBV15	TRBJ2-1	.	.	CATSRVGQQNEQFF	TGTGCCACCAGCAGAGTAGGACAGCAGAATGAGCAGTTCTTC
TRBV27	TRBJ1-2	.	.	CASSLWGGYGYTF	TGTGCCAGCAGTTTATGGGGGGGCTATGGCTACACCTTC
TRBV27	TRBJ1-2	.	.	CASRTGALGGYTF	TGTGCCAGCAGGACGGGGGCTTTGGGAGGCTACACCTTC
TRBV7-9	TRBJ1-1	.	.	CASSLLPNTEAFF	TGTGCCAGCAGCTTACTGCCGAACACTGAAGCTTTCTTT
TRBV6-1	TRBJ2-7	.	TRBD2	CASSDASGAYEQYF	TGTGCCAGCAGTGACGCTAGCGGGGCTTACGAGCAGTACTTC
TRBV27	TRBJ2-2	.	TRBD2	CASSFRLAANTGELFF	TGTGCCAGCAGTTTTAGGCTAGCGGCGAACACCGGGGAGCTGTTTTTT